This TCR beta chain originates from a study of cytomegalovirus exposure and HLA in healthy donors. Overall study: Tens of millions of unique TCR sequences came from HLA-typed donors in an early release. Whole-study results and caveats: Later work associated fewer than 20,000 TCR beta sequences with HLA alleles at 0.05 false discovery rate. For TCR beta chains, V- and J-gene trimming was later linked to a missense DCLRE1C variant. Presence/absence analysis assumed near-uniform sequencing depth across donors.

Of note for this clone: Its antigen is still unknown.

Germline V gene sequence: CDR1 MRHNA, CDR2 SNTAGT. The CDR3 runs to 14 residues. V lost 10 bases, J lost 0 bases, and 12 bases lay in between. This PCR relied on a set of 60 Vbeta primers and 13 Jbeta primers. The repertoire was sequenced with immunoSEQ multiplex PCR; TCRdb's copy has only in-frame clones and lacks some. The data hold 140,000 or so clones, with approximately 78% observed a single time. This clonotype was obtained from a woman between 18 and 29 years old in good health and CMV-seropositive. The sequenced sample consisted of PBMCs. The chain couples TRBV6-4 to TRBJ2-2; D possibly corresponds to TRBD2 (5 bases). CDR3 loop: CANMTMANTGELFF. The CDR3 DNA is TGTGCCAACATGACTATGGCGAACACCGGGGAGCTGTTTTTT.